These 21 T cell receptor beta chains share one sample of origin, sequenced in a study of PD-1 blockade in classical Hodgkin lymphoma. Every patient was affected by relapse after autologous stem cell transplantation, while exposure to brentuximab vedotin was not uniform. Sequenced by immunoSEQ multiplex PCR; TCRdb stores in-frame clones only, minus some. This sample has 130,000 to 150,000 clones; 78% occur once, and the top ten carry roughly 9.2%. The sequenced sample was peripheral blood mononuclear cells (PBMCs), obtained before the second cycle of nivolumab. These receptor sequences come from a human donor with classical Hodgkin lymphoma.

The chain recombines TRBV5-6 with TRBJ1-5, with D possibly TRBD1 on 6 matching bases. The V and J ends lost 4 bases and 4 bases respectively, with 9 bases between them. The CDR3 runs 13 residues. Germline CDR1 is SGHDT and CDR2 is YYEEEE. The chain's CDR3 is CASSTDRNQPQHF. DNA of the CDR3: TGTGCCAGCAGCACTGACAGGAATCAGCCCCAGCATTTT.

The rearrangement links TRBV5-1 to TRBJ1-2, with 8 bases that match TRBD1. The CDR3 totals 14 residues. CDR1 is SGHRS and CDR2 is YFSETQ in the germline V gene. J lost 6 bases, V lost 3 bases, and 7 bases had no gene match. The CDR3 is CASSWQGASDGYTF. CDR3 nucleotide sequence: TGCGCCAGCAGCTGGCAGGGGGCGAGCGATGGCTACACCTTC.

V and J are TRBV19 and TRBJ1-1, with unresolved D. Germline CDR1 and CDR2: LNHDA and SQIVND (reference sequence). V was pared by 3 bases and J by 1 base, with 21 bases between. The CDR3 is made up of 18 amino acids. As DNA, the CDR3 is TGTGCCAGTAGTATTGATGTGGAGGGAGGGTATGAGAACACTGAAGCTTTCTTT. It specifies CASSIDVEGGYENTEAFF. Drawing the rest from reference TRBV19 and TRBJ1-1, the complete variable domain is DGGITQSPKYLFRKEGQNVTLSCEQNLNHDAMYWYRQDPGQGLRLIYYSQIVNDFQKGDIAEGYSVSREKKESFPLTVTSAQKNPTAFYLCASSIDVEGGYENTEAFFGQGTRLTVV.

This clone came up a few times. This chain links TRBV4-2 with TRBJ1-3; 7 positions agree with TRBD1. The germline gives CDR1 LGHNA, CDR2 YNFKEQ. There are 15 residues in the CDR3. The V segment lost 4 bases and the J segment 4 bases; nucleotides outside the gene matches: 7. Here the CDR3 reads CASSRPTGTGNTIYF. CDR3 DNA sequence: TGTGCCAGCAGCCGCCCGACAGGGACGGGAAACACCATATATTTT.

Comment on this clone: An end of the junction does not agree with germline; a read error may underlie this. This chain joins TRBV19 and TRBJ2-5; unclear D gene. Germline CDR1 LNHDA, CDR2 SQIVND (reference sequence). CDR3 length: 13 amino acids. The CDR3 protein is CATRVPGEESQYF. The CDR3 bases are TGTGCCACCCGAGTCCCAGGAGAGGAGAGCCAGTACTTC.

This clone was recorded many times. CDR3 nucleotide sequence: TGTGCCAGCAGCTTAGTCGACAGTTACTACGAGCAGTACTTC. Translating gives CASSLVDSYYEQYF. The V gene is TRBV7-9, the J gene TRBJ2-7; TRBD1 is a possible D gene (5 bases). The CDR3 spans 14 residues. The germline CDR1 and CDR2 sequences are SEHNR and FQNEAQ (reference sequence). Trimming removed 1 base from V and 3 bases from J, with 10 bases in between.

In DNA form, the CDR3 reads TGTGCCAGCAGTTTTCTCAGGGGCCGCTCCTACGAGCAGTACTTC. This translates into CASSFLRGRSYEQYF. The V and J genes are TRBV28 and TRBJ2-7; D is possibly TRBD1 (6 bases). Germline lookup yields CDR1 MDHEN and CDR2 SYDVKM. Trimming removed 3 bases from V and 0 bases from J, with 12 bases in between. The CDR3 spans 15 residues.

This clone came up once. The rearrangement links TRBV4-2 to TRBJ2-1, with TRBD2 identical over 9 bases. The trim removed 4 bases at V and 8 bases at J, leaving 6 bases unmatched. The CDR3 has 14 amino acids. The germline V gene has CDR1 LGHNA and CDR2 YNFKEQ. The CDR3 bases are TGTGCCAGCAGCCCGCCTAGCGGGAACGATGAGCAGTTCTTC. It specifies CASSPPSGNDEQFF.

With regard to this clone: This CDR3 is also generated by other DNA sequences in the sample. The gene calls are TRBV2 and TRBJ1-1; D is possibly TRBD1 (6 bases). Germline V lookup: CDR1 SNHLY, CDR2 FYNNEI. CDR3 length: 13 amino acids. V was pared by 5 bases and J by 1 base, with 8 bases between. The CDR3 loop reads CASSPQGNTEAFF. The CDR3 coding sequence is TGTGCCAGCAGTCCACAGGGGAACACTGAAGCTTTCTTT.

The chain links TRBV7-3 to TRBJ2-2; a weak D match, TRBD2 (6 bases). CDR3 length: 17 amino acids. Germline CDR1 and CDR2: SGHTA and FQGTGA. V was cut by 6 bases and J by 4 bases, with 21 bases left in between. The CDR3 DNA follows: TGTGCCAGCAGATCCCTGCTCCCGGGAGAAAGCACCGGGGAGCTGTTTTTT. Amino acids: CASRSLLPGESTGELFF.

The chain links TRBV6-6 to TRBJ1-1, with unresolved D. The germline CDR1 and CDR2 sequences are MNHNY and SVGAGI (reference sequence). The CDR3 sequence is 12 residues long. V lost 11 bases and J 0 bases, leaving 10 bases between the germline ends. CDR3 sequence: CAARTVNTEAFF. The CDR3 DNA reads TGTGCCGCCAGGACGGTGAACACTGAAGCTTTCTTT.

This chain uses TRBV6-5 with TRBJ2-5, with D possibly being TRBD2 (6 bases). The CDR3 extends over 12 amino acids. The germline V gene has CDR1 MNHEY and CDR2 SVGAGI. The germline V and J ends were trimmed by 8 bases and 4 bases, with 11 bases remaining between them. DNA of the CDR3: TGTGCCAGCGGGTGGAGGGGAGAGACCCAGTACTTC. Residues: CASGWRGETQYF.

This chain uses TRBV19 with TRBJ1-5, with TRBD1 identical over 10 bases. The CDR3 has 16 amino acids. The junction had 8 bases not matched to a gene; V was cut back by 9 bases and J by 0 bases. CDR1 LNHDA and CDR2 SQIVND come from the germline V gene (reference sequence). In DNA form, the CDR3 reads TGTGCCAGCAAGGGACAGGGGATCTATAGCAATCAGCCCCAGCATTTT. Its translation is CASKGQGIYSNQPQHF.

The gene calls are TRBV7-3 and TRBJ2-3; the match to TRBD2 covers 7 bases. Losses at the gene ends were 2 bases for V and 2 bases for J; bases not matched to a gene: 4. The CDR3 length is 15 residues. Germline V CDR1 and CDR2: SGHTA, FQGTGA. The CDR3 nucleotides read TGTGCCAGCAGCTTAGGGGCGGGGGTCACAGATACGCAGTATTTT. This gives the protein CASSLGAGVTDTQYF.

This clone was picked up a small number of times. V and J are TRBV7-6 and TRBJ1-2; 7 bases map to TRBD1. The V gene end was trimmed by 5 bases and the J gene end by 5 bases; junction bases not matched to a gene: 11. Germline V gives CDR1 SGHVS, CDR2 FNYEAQ. The CDR3 has 15 residues. CDR3 region: CASSPTGQRTYGYTF. CDR3 bases: TGTGCCAGCAGCCCAACGGGACAGAGGACTTATGGCTACACCTTC.

The rearrangement joins TRBV4-1 to TRBJ2-7; D gene uncertain. From germline, CDR1 is MGHRA and CDR2 YSYEKL. The CDR3 runs 14 residues. V lost 1 base to trimming and J lost 1 base, with 8 bases between them. CDR3 loop: CASSQVGQSYEQYF. Written as DNA, the CDR3 is TGCGCCAGCAGCCAAGTTGGCCAGTCCTACGAGCAGTACTTC.

The chain carries TRBV6-5 and TRBJ1-1; weak D call: TRBD1 (5 bases). This CDR3 spans 14 amino acids. V gave up 8 bases and J gave up 1 base, with 14 bases separating them. Per germline, CDR1 MNHEY and CDR2 SVGAGI. The CDR3 DNA is TGTGCCAGCGCGCGCGGGACGGAGAACACTGAAGCTTTCTTT. It codes for CASARGTENTEAFF.

V gene TRBV6-1 combines with J gene TRBJ1-5, with D possibly TRBD1 on 5 matching bases. The V gene lost 6 bases and the J gene lost 0 bases, with 18 bases spanning the gap. The CDR3 length is 17 residues. The V gene's germline CDR1 is MNHNS and CDR2 SASEGT. The CDR3 protein is CASRETGGTYSNQPQHF. CDR3 DNA: TGTGCCAGCAGGGAAACCGGGGGAACTTATAGCAATCAGCCCCAGCATTTT.

This chain links TRBV7-9 with TRBJ1-1; no reliable D call. The germline CDR1 and CDR2 sequences are SEHNR and FQNEAQ (reference sequence). Trimming removed 1 base at V and 1 base at J, with 4 bases between. The length of the CDR3 is 13 residues. CDR3 region: CASSLVENTEAFF. The CDR3 DNA follows: TGTGCCAGCAGCTTAGTAGAGAACACTGAAGCTTTCTTT. Full variable domain (missing parts from reference TRBV7-9 and TRBJ1-1): DTGVSQNPRHKITKRGQNVTFRCDPISEHNRLYWYRQTLGQGPEFLTYFQNEAQLEKSRLLSDRFSAERPKGSFSTLEIQRTEQGDSAMYLCASSLVENTEAFFGQGTRLTVV.

This clone was seen just once. The chain carries TRBV7-2 and TRBJ1-1; D is unresolved. V shed 5 bases and J shed 0 bases, with 10 bases lying between them. CDR1 and CDR2 from the germline V gene are SGHTA and FQGNSA. CDR3 length equals 14 residues. In DNA form, the CDR3 reads TGTGCCAGCAGCGTGCAAACATTGAACACTGAAGCTTTCTTT. Its translation: CASSVQTLNTEAFF.

This chain uses TRBV2 with TRBJ2-2; perhaps TRBD1 as D (5 bases). The germline CDR1 and CDR2 sequences are SNHLY and FYNNEI. V lost 4 bases, J lost 1 base, and 10 bases lay in between. The CDR3 runs to 15 residues. CDR3 loop: CASSGGLENTGELFF. In nucleotides, the CDR3 is TGTGCCAGCAGTGGGGGCCTCGAGAACACCGGGGAGCTGTTTTTT.